Shown below are 20 T cell receptor beta chains from a single sample sequenced in a study of cytomegalovirus exposure and HLA in healthy donors. It was with 60 Vbeta and 13 Jbeta primers that the PCR ran. Libraries were prepared by immunoSEQ multiplex PCR; TCRdb keeps only in-frame clonotypes and omits some of them. The sample yields some 200,000 clones, roughly 80% seen once. The sequenced material came from PBMCs. The receptors stem from a woman aged 50 to 60 in good health and CMV-seropositive.

This clone was found a few times. This chain uses TRBV4-3 with TRBJ1-3, with TRBD1 identical over 9 bases. There are 16 residues in the CDR3. Germline trimming cut 4 bases from V and 4 bases from J; bases unmatched to any gene: 8. Germline CDR1 LGHNA, CDR2 YSLEER. Written as DNA, the CDR3 is TGCGCCAGCAGCCTAGGCCACAGGGGGCTCGGAAACACCATATATTTT. This gives the protein CASSLGHRGLGNTIYF.

The DNA of the CDR3 is TGTGCCAGCAGTGAAGAGCGGCAAATGAACACTGAAGCTTTCTTT. It is translated as CASSEERQMNTEAFF. The rearrangement links TRBV6-1 to TRBJ1-1; no reliable D call. Trimming left V 1 base short and J 0 bases short, with 9 bases between. Germline V gene data show CDR1 as MNHNS and CDR2 as SASEGT. The CDR3 spans 15 residues.

The chain couples TRBV10-3 to TRBJ2-5, with 7 positions matching TRBD2. Germline values: CDR1 ENHRY, CDR2 SYGVKD. The CDR3 contains 14 residues. V lost 4 bases to trimming and J lost 5 bases; unmatched junction nucleotides: 7. CDR3 coding DNA: TGTGCCATCAGTGCCGGGACTAATCAGGAGACCCAGTACTTC. Amino acid sequence: CAISAGTNQETQYF.

V gene TRBV6-5 combines with J gene TRBJ2-1; 7 bases match TRBD1. V gave up 6 bases and J gave up 4 bases; unmatched junction bases: 3. This CDR3 contains 13 residues. Germline-derived CDR1 and CDR2 are MNHEY and SVGAGI. The CDR3 reads CASREQGYNEQFF. DNA of the CDR3: TGTGCCAGCAGAGAACAGGGGTACAATGAGCAGTTCTTC.

The chain combines TRBV7-8 with TRBJ2-6, with D perhaps TRBD1 (5 bases). CDR3 size: 15 residues. CDR1 SGHVS and CDR2 FQNEAQ come from the germline V gene. Between the trimmed V and J ends, which lost 5 bases and 0 bases, there was a span of 8 bases. CDR3 sequence (DNA): TGTGCCAGCAGCCCAGGGTTCTCTGGGGCCAACGTCCTGACTTTC. This sequence encodes CASSPGFSGANVLTF.

The rearrangement joins TRBV2 to TRBJ1-2; 10 bases align to TRBD1. V was clipped by 3 bases and J by 4 bases; unmatched bases: 5. The CDR3 runs 15 residues. The V gene's germline CDR1 is SNHLY and CDR2 FYNNEI. The CDR3 here is CASSEGWTGGYGYTF. The CDR3 DNA is TGTGCCAGCAGTGAGGGGTGGACAGGGGGCTATGGCTACACCTTC.

This clone was detected only once. The rearrangement uses TRBV5-1 and TRBJ2-3; the match to TRBD2 covers 16 bases. This CDR3 is built from 18 residues. The germline V gene has CDR1 SGHRS and CDR2 YFSETQ. The ends lost 4 bases at V and 0 bases at J; junction bases unmatched: 5. The CDR3 protein is CASSVGLAGGTSTDTQYF. CDR3 DNA sequence: TGCGCCAGCAGCGTGGGACTAGCGGGGGGGACTAGCACAGATACGCAGTATTTT.

The chain uses TRBV28 and TRBJ2-7, with TRBD1 matching 10 bases. Germline loops: CDR1 MDHEN, CDR2 SYDVKM. The V and J ends lost 1 base and 4 bases, in that order; junction bases with no gene match: 10. This CDR3 contains 17 residues. The CDR3 region has the DNA TGTGCCAGCAGTTTATCGGGGCTGGACAGGGGGGGGTACGAGCAGTACTTC. It encodes CASSLSGLDRGGYEQYF.

CDR3 in DNA: TGTGCCAGCAGCGTAGATAGCGGGGGGACAGATACGCAGTATTTT. Translation gives CASSVDSGGTDTQYF. The rearrangement uses TRBV9 and TRBJ2-3, with TRBD2 identical over 10 bases. This CDR3 is built from 15 residues. V gave up 0 bases and J gave up 3 bases; unmatched junction bases: 1. Germline assignment: CDR1 SGDLS and CDR2 YYNGEE. The complete variable domain, with remaining parts taken from reference TRBV9 and TRBJ2-3, reads DSGVTQTPKHLITATGQRVTLRCSPRSGDLSVYWYQQSLDQGLQFLIQYYNGEERAKGNILERFSAQQFPDLHSELNLSSLELGDSALYFCASSVDSGGTDTQYFGPGTRLTVL.

This chain joins TRBV4-3 and TRBJ2-7, with 9 bases matching TRBD1. V shed 0 bases and J 5 bases; nucleotides not matched to a gene: 5. This CDR3 contains 15 residues. Germline V lookup: CDR1 LGHNA, CDR2 YSLEER. Here the CDR3 reads CASSQDGRQGDEQYF. DNA for the CDR3: TGCGCCAGCAGCCAAGACGGAAGACAGGGGGACGAGCAGTACTTC.

The V gene is TRBV2, the J gene TRBJ2-3, with 9 bases matching TRBD2. This CDR3 region has 16 residues. Germline CDR1 is SNHLY and CDR2 is FYNNEI. The trim removed 5 bases at V and 4 bases at J, leaving 10 bases unmatched. The DNA of the CDR3 is TGTGCCAGCAGTCGGGGCGGGGGGGCCGTTGCAGATACGCAGTATTTT. This translates into CASSRGGGAVADTQYF.

The chain is built from TRBV5-4 and TRBJ1-5, with TRBD1 matching 7 bases. Trimming cost V 4 bases and J 6 bases; bases outside gene matches: 7. This CDR3 contains 14 residues. Per the germline V gene, CDR1 is SGHNT and CDR2 is YYREEE (reference sequence). The CDR3 reads CASSRRQGGQPQHF. DNA of the CDR3: TGTGCCAGCAGCAGGAGACAGGGAGGTCAGCCCCAGCATTTT.

The CDR3 here is CASSVEDSTDTQYF. CDR3 nucleotides: TGTGCCAGCAGCGTGGAGGATTCCACAGATACGCAGTATTTT. The V call is TRBV9, the J call TRBJ2-3; a weak D match, TRBD2 (5 bases). Deletions cut 2 bases from V and 2 bases from J, with 9 bases between. CDR1 is SGDLS and CDR2 is YYNGEE in the germline V gene. This CDR3 has 14 amino acids.

The genes are TRBV11-2 and TRBJ2-1, with TRBD2 matching 12 bases. Trimming at V came to 2 bases and at J to 9 bases, leaving 8 bases not matched to a gene. The CDR3 sequence is 16 residues long. Germline CDR1 SGHAT, CDR2 FQNNGV. CDR3 nucleotide sequence: TGTGCCAGCAGCTTACTAGCGGGGGGGACTTGGGTTGAGCAGTTCTTC. Amino acids: CASSLLAGGTWVEQFF. Based on the CDR3 plus reference TRBV11-2 and TRBJ2-1, the full variable domain is EAGVAQSPRYKIIEKRQSVAFWCNPISGHATLYWYQQILGQGPKLLIQFQNNGVVDDSQLPKDRFSAERLKGVDSTLKIQPAKLEDSAVYLCASSLLAGGTWVEQFFGPGTRLTVL.

The CDR3 region is CASGLALGGQGISNQPQHF. The CDR3 bases are TGTGCTAGTGGTTTGGCCCTTGGGGGACAGGGGATAAGCAATCAGCCCCAGCATTTT. The chain couples TRBV12-5 to TRBJ1-5, with 10 bases that match TRBD1. The V gene's germline CDR1 is LGHNT and CDR2 FRNRAP. The CDR3 consists of 19 residues. Germline trimming cut 1 base from V and 1 base from J; bases unmatched to any gene: 10. Drawing the rest from reference TRBV12-5 and TRBJ1-5, the complete variable domain is DARVTQTPRHKVTEMGQEVTMRCQPILGHNTVFWYRQTMMQGLELLAYFRNRAPLDDSGMPKDRFSAEMPDATLATLKIQPSEPRDSAVYFCASGLALGGQGISNQPQHFGDGTRLSIL.

There are a few counts of this clone. The chain carries TRBV18 and TRBJ1-5; possibly TRBD1 for D (5 bases). V lost 5 bases and J 5 bases, leaving 13 bases between the germline ends. Germline V lookup: CDR1 KGHSH, CDR2 LQKENI. The CDR3 sequence is 14 residues long. The CDR3 DNA sequence: TGTGCCAGCTCAATTCAGGGCTCGGATCAGCCCCAGCATTTT. It codes for CASSIQGSDQPQHF.

The chain carries TRBV6-6 and TRBJ1-2; 10 bases map to TRBD1. V was pared by 4 bases and J by 6 bases, with 8 bases of the junction left unmatched. The CDR3 sequence is 15 residues long. The V gene's germline CDR1 is MNHNY and CDR2 SVGAGI (reference sequence). The CDR3 reads CASSFRQGARDGYTF. The CDR3 coding sequence is TGTGCCAGCAGTTTCCGACAGGGGGCGAGGGATGGCTACACCTTC.

This chain connects TRBV4-1 to TRBJ1-4; a possible D gene is TRBD1 (6 bases). The CDR3 extends over 17 amino acids. Germline CDR1 is MGHRA and CDR2 is YSYEKL. Between the trimmed V and J ends, which lost 2 bases and 8 bases, there was a span of 21 bases. The DNA for the CDR3 is TGCGCCAGCAGCCAAAAGAGGGGGTACATGATGGGAGAAAAACTGTTTTTT. Protein: CASSQKRGYMMGEKLFF.

This sequence joins TRBV5-1 and TRBJ1-1; no clear D. CDR3 size: 15 residues. CDR1 is SGHRS and CDR2 is YFSETQ in the germline V gene. The V end lost 0 bases, the J end lost 1 base, and 10 bases lay between the germline ends. The CDR3 DNA follows: TGCGCCAGCAGCTTGGATAGCGCGGCGAACACTGAAGCTTTCTTT. Protein: CASSLDSAANTEAFF.

This clone has just one count. The genes are TRBV7-2 and TRBJ2-7, with TRBD2 matching 7 bases. V trimming: 5 bases; J trimming: 4 bases; junction bases outside the gene matches: 11. Per the germline V gene, CDR1 is SGHTA and CDR2 is FQGNSA. The CDR3 contains 15 residues. The CDR3 coding sequence is TGTGCCAGCAGCCGATCCCCCGGGACTAATTACGAGCAGTACTTC. It yields the protein CASSRSPGTNYEQYF.